Presented here are 29 T cell receptor beta chains from one specimen sequenced in a study of blood T cell repertoires in COVID-19. Libraries were prepared by immunoSEQ multiplex PCR; TCRdb keeps only in-frame clonotypes and omits some of them. The sample lists about 210,000 clones, over 75% occurring once. Sequences were obtained from peripheral blood. The source of these receptors is a woman aged 70 to 79 with COVID-19, enrolled during active disease.

The chain links TRBV9 to TRBJ2-1, with TRBD1 as a possible D gene (6 bases). V shed 3 bases and J shed 3 bases, with 13 bases lying between them. Germline V gives CDR1 SGDLS, CDR2 YYNGEE. The CDR3 totals 15 residues. CDR3 protein: CASSAQDRFYNEQFF. The DNA of the CDR3 is TGTGCCAGCAGCGCGCAGGACAGATTCTACAATGAGCAGTTCTTC.

V gene TRBV5-1 combines with J gene TRBJ1-2; D gene unclear. The CDR3 loop spans 14 amino acids. V lost 0 bases and J 7 bases, leaving 13 bases between the germline ends. Germline V lookup: CDR1 SGHRS, CDR2 YFSETQ. The CDR3 is CASSLDSTPGGYTF. As DNA, the CDR3 is TGCGCCAGCAGCTTGGATTCAACCCCGGGTGGCTACACCTTC.

The sample holds a few counts of this clone. This chain connects TRBV10-3 to TRBJ2-7, with 8 bases lining up with TRBD1. The CDR3 consists of 16 residues. In germline, CDR1 is ENHRY, CDR2 SYGVKD. The V gene end was trimmed by 0 bases and the J gene end by 1 base; junction bases not matched to a gene: 5. CDR3 sequence: CAISESQGARSYEQYF. As DNA, the CDR3 is TGTGCCATCAGTGAGTCTCAGGGGGCAAGGTCCTACGAGCAGTACTTC.

The CDR3 bases are TGTGCCAGCAGCGTAGAGGGGATACCTAACACTGAAGCTTTCTTT. Its translation: CASSVEGIPNTEAFF. The chain combines TRBV9 with TRBJ1-1; perhaps TRBD1 as D (5 bases). The CDR3 runs 15 residues. V dropped 0 bases and J dropped 2 bases, with 11 bases sitting between them. The germline CDR1 and CDR2 sequences are SGDLS and YYNGEE.

V gene TRBV7-3 combines with J gene TRBJ2-1, with TRBD2 identical over 9 bases. Germline CDR1 is SGHTA and CDR2 is FQGTGA. The CDR3 has 15 amino acids. The V and J ends lost 5 bases and 8 bases, in that order; junction bases with no gene match: 10. CDR3 sequence reads: CASSLGRGGAYEQFF. DNA of the CDR3: TGTGCCAGCAGCCTAGGCCGCGGGGGGGCTTATGAGCAGTTCTTC.

The rearrangement joins TRBV11-2 to TRBJ1-2; D possibly corresponds to TRBD1 (6 bases). Trimming removed 1 base at V and 0 bases at J, with 12 bases between. Germline CDR1 SGHAT, CDR2 FQNNGV. The CDR3 consists of 16 residues. CDR3: CASSLGSDRPNYGYTF. In DNA form, the CDR3 reads TGTGCCAGCAGCTTAGGATCCGACAGGCCTAACTATGGCTACACCTTC.

The rearrangement uses TRBV18 and TRBJ2-3; D perhaps matches TRBD1 (6 bases). V was cut by 4 bases and J by 3 bases, with 17 bases left in between. The CDR3 has 16 residues. Germline values: CDR1 KGHSH, CDR2 LQKENI. The CDR3 nucleotides are TGTGCCAGCTCACAGGACAGACGTGGGGGAACAGATACGCAGTATTTT. Amino acid sequence: CASSQDRRGGTDTQYF.

The chain employs TRBV18 and TRBJ1-4, with 9 bases that match TRBD1. The CDR3 extends over 16 amino acids. Germline values: CDR1 KGHSH, CDR2 LQKENI. V shed 3 bases and J 3 bases; nucleotides not matched to a gene: 5. This CDR3 is CASSPGGTGSNEKLFF. Written as DNA, the CDR3 is TGTGCCAGCTCACCGGGCGGGACAGGGTCTAATGAAAAACTGTTTTTT.

This clone occurred once. This chain connects TRBV27 to TRBJ2-1; the D is unclear. The CDR3 extends over 15 amino acids. CDR1 and CDR2 from the germline V gene are MNHEY and SMNVEV (reference sequence). Trimming left V 3 bases short and J 9 bases short, with 18 bases between. The CDR3 here is CASSFTRETRGEQFF. The CDR3 DNA follows: TGTGCCAGCAGTTTTACGAGAGAAACCAGAGGTGAGCAGTTCTTC.

This clone appeared many times. Other DNA variants within this sample encode the same CDR3. The rearrangement uses TRBV30 and TRBJ1-2; 7 nucleotides line up with TRBD1. The CDR3 length is 13 residues. Germline loops: CDR1 GTSNPN, CDR2 SVGIG (reference sequence). J gave up 4 bases and V 2 bases, and 4 bases lay outside the gene matches. This CDR3 reads CAWSRDRPYGYTF. The CDR3, as DNA: TGTGCCTGGAGTAGGGACAGACCCTATGGCTACACCTTC.

The chain combines TRBV10-3 with TRBJ2-2; a possible D gene is TRBD1 (5 bases). From germline, CDR1 is ENHRY and CDR2 SYGVKD. This CDR3 is 16 amino acids long. V lost 2 bases, J lost 4 bases, and 14 bases lay in between. CDR3 in DNA: TGTGCCATCAGTGAGCCCCGACAGAGAGGCACCGGGGAGCTGTTTTTT. This codes for CAISEPRQRGTGELFF.

The rearrangement uses TRBV6-5 and TRBJ2-7; 8 bases agree with TRBD1. The germline CDR1 and CDR2 sequences are MNHEY and SVGAGI. This CDR3 has 14 amino acids. With V trimmed by 7 bases and J by 7 bases, 12 bases remained unmatched. CDR3 residues: CASNPRGPLVEQYF. The CDR3 nucleotides are TGTGCCAGCAACCCCAGGGGGCCCCTTGTAGAGCAGTACTTC.

This sequence joins TRBV9 and TRBJ1-5, with D hard to call. With 3 bases removed from V and 3 bases from J, the gap between germline ends came to 7 bases. This CDR3 comprises 13 residues. From germline, CDR1 is SGDLS and CDR2 YYNGEE. The CDR3 spells CASSAGYNQPQHF. In nucleotides, the CDR3 is TGTGCCAGCAGCGCAGGATACAATCAGCCCCAGCATTTT. Drawing the rest from reference TRBV9 and TRBJ1-5, the complete variable domain is DSGVTQTPKHLITATGQRVTLRCSPRSGDLSVYWYQQSLDQGLQFLIQYYNGEERAKGNILERFSAQQFPDLHSELNLSSLELGDSALYFCASSAGYNQPQHFGDGTRLSIL.

The chain combines TRBV11-3 with TRBJ1-3; D gene uncertain. V was pared by 3 bases and J by 0 bases, with 6 bases between. The CDR3 extends over 14 amino acids. Germline V gene lookup returns CDR1 SGHNT and CDR2 YENEEA. CDR3 nucleotide sequence: TGTGCCAGCAGCTTGCGAGTCTCTGGAAACACCATATATTTT. This gives the protein CASSLRVSGNTIYF.

The CDR3 spells CATSREVGEQYF. The CDR3 DNA sequence: TGTGCCACCAGCAGAGAGGTCGGCGAGCAGTACTTC. This chain links TRBV15 with TRBJ2-7; D remains unclear. Germline V gives CDR1 LNHNV, CDR2 YYDKDF (reference sequence). Trimming removed 0 bases from V and 6 bases from J, with 6 bases in between. The CDR3 has 12 amino acids.

The chain uses TRBV9 and TRBJ2-3; 8 bases agree with TRBD2. The CDR3 runs to 14 residues. J was trimmed by 6 bases and V by 4 bases; bases with no gene match: 7. CDR1 is SGDLS, CDR2 YYNGEE, per germline. This chain's CDR3 is CASSPSGGADTQYF. CDR3 bases: TGTGCCAGCAGCCCCAGCGGGGGTGCGGATACGCAGTATTTT.

This chain joins TRBV9 and TRBJ1-2; the D gene is possibly TRBD1 (5 bases). This CDR3 spans 14 amino acids. The V gene lost 4 bases and the J gene lost 6 bases, with 16 bases spanning the gap. Germline lookup yields CDR1 SGDLS and CDR2 YYNGEE. The CDR3 DNA sequence: TGTGCCAGCAGCTCTGGACACCAGGTACATGGCTACACCTTC. Its translation is CASSSGHQVHGYTF.

The chain recombines TRBV28 with TRBJ1-2; TRBD1 aligns across 10 bases. The junction had 6 bases not matched to a gene; V was cut back by 2 bases and J by 3 bases. Germline CDR1 and CDR2: MDHEN and SYDVKM. The CDR3 extends over 16 amino acids. CDR3 DNA: TGTGCCAGCAGTTTAATCGGGACAGGGGACGACTATGGCTACACCTTC. Translation: CASSLIGTGDDYGYTF.

J is TRBJ1-5 and V is TRBV24-1, with D possibly TRBD1 on 6 matching bases. The CDR3 length is 16 residues. Germline CDR1 KGHDR, CDR2 SFDVKD. V dropped 5 bases and J dropped 0 bases, with 13 bases sitting between them. The CDR3 region is CATSARTVGSNQPQHF. As DNA, the CDR3 is TGTGCCACCAGTGCCAGGACAGTCGGTAGCAATCAGCCCCAGCATTTT.

The rearrangement uses TRBV4-3 and TRBJ2-3; 10 nucleotides match TRBD2. CDR1 and CDR2 from the germline V gene are LGHNA and YSLEER. V lost 3 bases to trimming and J lost 2 bases; unmatched junction nucleotides: 2. The CDR3 has 15 amino acids. The CDR3 region is CASSQLAGATDTQYF. CDR3 nucleotides: TGCGCCAGCAGCCAGCTAGCGGGAGCCACAGATACGCAGTATTTT.

The gene calls are TRBV19 and TRBJ1-3, with D possibly matching TRBD1 (6 bases). CDR1 is LNHDA and CDR2 is SQIVND in the germline V gene (reference sequence). This CDR3 spans 15 amino acids. With 5 bases removed from V and 2 bases from J, the gap between germline ends came to 13 bases. CDR3 residues: CASSSARGPGNTIYF. The CDR3 bases are TGTGCCAGTAGTTCAGCCAGGGGCCCTGGAAACACCATATATTTT.

For the CDR3, the DNA is TGTGCCAGCAGCTTCGGCGGGAGCCTCCAAGAGACCCAGTACTTC. It specifies CASSFGGSLQETQYF. The chain uses TRBV11-2 and TRBJ2-5, with 7 bases matching TRBD2. Germline V gene sequence: CDR1 SGHAT, CDR2 FQNNGV. The CDR3 is 15 residues long. V shed 3 bases, J shed 1 base, and the junction held 5 bases outside the gene matches.

The V and J genes are TRBV28 and TRBJ1-5; D perhaps matches TRBD1 (6 bases). Germline CDR1 and CDR2: MDHEN and SYDVKM. V gave up 5 bases and J gave up 5 bases, with 10 bases separating them. The CDR3 is 13 residues long. CDR3 protein: CASSMGAYQPQHF. In nucleotides, the CDR3 is TGTGCCAGCAGTATGGGGGCTTATCAGCCCCAGCATTTT.

The rearrangement uses TRBV19 and TRBJ1-5; a possible D gene is TRBD1 (6 bases). This CDR3 is 15 amino acids long. Between the trimmed V and J ends, which lost 3 bases and 0 bases, there was a span of 9 bases. The germline V gene has CDR1 LNHDA and CDR2 SQIVND (reference sequence). Here the CDR3 reads CASSIRTDSNQPQHF. CDR3 bases: TGTGCCAGTAGTATTCGGACAGATAGCAATCAGCCCCAGCATTTT.

In this sample, this clone turned up once. This chain connects TRBV12-2 to TRBJ2-7; TRBD1, the table's D call, was not compared with the DNA. TRBV12-2 is reported as a pseudogene. The CDR3 runs to 14 residues. The CDR3 is CASRLVQKNYEQYF. The DNA of the CDR3 is TGTGCAAGTCGCTTAGTGCAGAAAAACTACGAGCAGTACTTC.

This chain links TRBV6-5 with TRBJ1-2, with 7 bases matching TRBD1. CDR1 is MNHEY, CDR2 SVGAGI, per germline. J was trimmed by 0 bases and V by 9 bases; bases with no gene match: 7. The CDR3 runs to 14 residues. Here the CDR3 reads CASIWDRTNYGYTF. In DNA, the CDR3 is TGTGCCAGTATTTGGGACAGAACTAACTATGGCTACACCTTC.

The chain has TRBV24-1 and TRBJ2-7, with D tentatively TRBD2 (6 bases). Germline-derived CDR1 and CDR2 are KGHDR and SFDVKD. V was cut by 9 bases and J by 0 bases, with 11 bases left in between. The CDR3 has 13 residues. CDR3 nucleotides: TGTGCCACCGGGGAGGCGGACTCCTACGAGCAGTACTTC. Translating gives CATGEADSYEQYF.

V usage is TRBV30 and J usage is TRBJ2-3; 8 bases fit TRBD2. CDR1 is GTSNPN, CDR2 SVGIG, per germline (reference sequence). CDR3 length equals 13 residues. V was pared by 3 bases and J by 3 bases, with 2 bases of the junction left unmatched. CDR3 sequence reads: CAWRASGTDTQYF. In DNA, the CDR3 is TGTGCCTGGAGAGCTAGCGGGACAGATACGCAGTATTTT. The full variable domain, completed using reference TRBV30 and TRBJ2-3, is SQTIHQWPATLVQPVGSPLSLECTVEGTSNPNLYWYRQAAGRGLQLLFYSVGIGQISSEVPQNLSASRPQDRQFILSSKKLLLSDSGFYLCAWRASGTDTQYFGPGTRLTVL.

The genes are TRBV3-1 (or the pseudogene TRBV3-2) and TRBJ1-1, with 11 bases that match TRBD1. This CDR3 has 14 residues. CDR1 and CDR2 (germline): LGHDT, YNNKEL (reference sequence). J was trimmed by 4 bases and V by 3 bases; bases with no gene match: 1. The CDR3 DNA reads as TGTGCCAGCAGCCAGGGACAGGGGGGCACTGAAGCTTTCTTT. It is translated as CASSQGQGGTEAFF.